The 21 T cell receptor beta chains below all came from one sample that was sequenced in a study of cytotoxic CD8 clonotypes in ibrutinib-treated CLL. Sequenced by immunoSEQ multiplex PCR; TCRdb stores in-frame clones only, minus some. The sample shows more than 140,000 clones, 77% of them seen only once. The material sequenced was PBMCs, taken after 12 months of ibrutinib treatment. These receptors originate from a human donor with chronic lymphocytic leukemia.

V and J are TRBV18 and TRBJ2-5; 13 bases map to TRBD2. The CDR3 spans 15 residues. CDR1 and CDR2 (germline): KGHSH, LQKENI. J was trimmed by 3 bases and V by 6 bases; bases with no gene match: 4. The CDR3 coding sequence is TGTGCCAGCTCTCGAACTAGCGGGGGGGAAGAGACCCAGTACTTC. This gives the protein CASSRTSGGEETQYF.

This sequence joins TRBV6-5 and TRBJ2-7; D unclear. The CDR3 spans 12 residues. V lost 2 bases and J 4 bases, leaving 6 bases between the germline ends. Germline CDR1 and CDR2: MNHEY and SVGAGI. The CDR3 sequence: CASSYDSYEQYF. The DNA of the CDR3 is TGTGCCAGCAGTTACGATAGTTACGAGCAGTACTTC.

V usage is TRBV18 and J usage is TRBJ1-1; 12 nucleotides align to TRBD1. This CDR3 has 16 amino acids. Trimming removed 2 bases from V and 3 bases from J; junction bases left unmatched: 4. CDR1 is KGHSH, CDR2 LQKENI, per germline. The CDR3 loop reads CASSPSGTGGHTEAFF. In nucleotides, the CDR3 is TGTGCCAGCTCACCATCCGGGACAGGGGGCCACACTGAAGCTTTCTTT.

This clone was detected once. The chain joins TRBV6-1 to TRBJ2-2, with D tentatively TRBD1 or TRBD2 (6 bases each). Trimming left V 5 bases short and J 7 bases short, with 14 bases between. CDR3 length: 14 residues. The germline V gene encodes CDR1 MNHNS and CDR2 SASEGT. CDR3 sequence reads: CASSTGGTSGELFF. In nucleotides, the CDR3 is TGTGCCAGCAGTACCGGCGGGACAAGCGGGGAGCTGTTTTTT.

The rearrangement links TRBV10-3 to TRBJ2-7; D may be TRBD1 or TRBD2 (6 bases each). The CDR3 spans 11 residues. The V gene lost 10 bases and the J gene lost 6 bases, with 13 bases spanning the gap. The germline CDR1 and CDR2 sequences are ENHRY and SYGVKD. CDR3 loop: CASGTYREQYF. Here the CDR3 DNA reads TGTGCCAGCGGGACATACCGCGAGCAGTACTTC.

The V gene is TRBV27, the J gene TRBJ1-2, with D maybe TRBD1 (6 bases). The V end lost 8 bases, the J end lost 4 bases, and 17 bases lay between the germline ends. Per the germline V gene, CDR1 is MNHEY and CDR2 is SMNVEV (reference sequence). The CDR3 consists of 14 residues. This CDR3 is CASRPSGQFYGYTF. DNA for the CDR3: TGTGCCAGCCGCCCATCCGGACAGTTCTATGGCTACACCTTC.

The chain uses TRBV7-9 and TRBJ1-2; 7 positions match TRBD1. Germline CDR1 reads SEHNR; CDR2 reads FQNEAQ (reference sequence). J was trimmed by 4 bases and V by 2 bases; bases with no gene match: 4. The CDR3 has 14 amino acids. Here the CDR3 reads CASSLRGQSYGYTF. CDR3 sequence (DNA): TGTGCCAGCAGCTTACGGGGACAGTCCTATGGCTACACCTTC.

This clone appeared a single time. The chain recombines TRBV5-1 with TRBJ2-3; no firm D call. Trimming pared 4 bases from V and 6 bases from J, leaving 9 bases between. The length of the CDR3 is 12 residues. Germline V gene data show CDR1 as SGHRS and CDR2 as YFSETQ. DNA of the CDR3: TGCGCCAGCAGCCCGCAGGAGGATACGCAGTATTTT. Its protein is CASSPQEDTQYF.

This clone came up a few times. The rearrangement uses TRBV7-2 and TRBJ2-7; D not resolved. Per germline, CDR1 SGHTA and CDR2 FQGNSA. V shed 4 bases and J shed 6 bases, with 10 bases lying between them. The CDR3 sequence is 12 residues long. Here the CDR3 DNA reads TGTGCCAGCAGCTCATCGGCAGGCGAGCAGTACTTC. As protein: CASSSSAGEQYF.

A single count supports this clone. The gene calls are TRBV5-1 and TRBJ1-2; TRBD1 might be the D (5 bases). Germline V CDR1 and CDR2: SGHRS, YFSETQ. The ends were cut back, 1 base at V and 0 bases at J, with 22 bases in the middle. This CDR3 spans 19 amino acids. CDR3: CASSLIFSLGTDTNYGYTF. The CDR3 DNA reads TGCGCCAGCAGCTTGATTTTTAGTCTTGGGACGGATACTAACTATGGCTACACCTTC.

V gene TRBV6-5 combines with J gene TRBJ1-4; TRBD1 agrees at 11 bases. V lost 1 base to trimming and J lost 8 bases; unmatched junction nucleotides: 3. This CDR3 has 15 residues. Looked up from germline, CDR1 is MNHEY and CDR2 is SVGAGI. In DNA, the CDR3 is TGTGCCAGCAGTTACTTGGGACAGGGGGGGGAAAAACTGTTTTTT. This translates into CASSYLGQGGEKLFF.

This clone was found a few times. J is TRBJ2-1 and V is TRBV9, with D hard to call. The CDR3 runs to 11 residues. V was pared by 0 bases and J by 9 bases, with 4 bases between. The germline gives CDR1 SGDLS, CDR2 YYNGEE. CDR3 sequence: CASSVDLEQFF. The CDR3 bases are TGTGCCAGCAGCGTAGATCTTGAGCAGTTCTTC.

J is TRBJ1-1 and V is TRBV29-1; D not resolved. Trimming cost V 6 bases and J 4 bases, with 9 bases left between them. CDR1 is SQVTM and CDR2 is ANQGSEA in the germline V gene. This CDR3 is 11 amino acids long. The CDR3 region has the DNA TGCAGCGTCCGTGGTGGCACTGAAGCTTTCTTT. Protein sequence: CSVRGGTEAFF.

In this sample, this clone turned up a few times. CDR3 coding DNA: TGTGCCAGCAGCACGAACACCGGGGAGCTGTTTTTT. Translated: CASSTNTGELFF. The chain is built from TRBV27 and TRBJ2-2; the D is unclear. V lost 6 bases, J lost 0 bases, and 2 bases lay in between. The CDR3 consists of 12 residues. The germline V gene encodes CDR1 MNHEY and CDR2 SMNVEV (reference sequence).

This chain uses TRBV27 with TRBJ2-7; D is ambiguous. Germline V CDR1 and CDR2: MNHEY, SMNVEV (reference sequence). The CDR3 totals 14 residues. Deletions cut 4 bases from V and 4 bases from J, with 14 bases between. The CDR3 protein is CASSSFIPPYEQYF. CDR3 DNA: TGTGCCAGCAGTTCCTTCATACCGCCTTACGAGCAGTACTTC.

The J gene is TRBJ2-1, the V gene TRBV5-1; D not resolved. Trimming removed 2 bases at V and 4 bases at J, with 7 bases between. Germline V gene lookup returns CDR1 SGHRS and CDR2 YFSETQ. This CDR3 contains 13 residues. The CDR3 coding sequence is TGCGCCAGCAGCTTTGCAGTATACAATGAGCAGTTCTTC. It is translated as CASSFAVYNEQFF.

The chain has TRBV29-1 and TRBJ1-2, with 7 bases fitting TRBD1. V lost 6 bases and J lost 7; bases outside the gene matches: 8. The CDR3 totals 12 residues. Germline assignment: CDR1 SQVTM and CDR2 ANQGSEA. This CDR3 reads CSVLGGVRGYTF. Here the CDR3 DNA reads TGCAGCGTACTAGGGGGCGTCCGTGGCTACACCTTC.

This rearrangement joins TRBV7-6 to TRBJ2-7; unclear D gene. The CDR3 sequence is 15 residues long. V was trimmed by 1 base and J by 0 bases, leaving 10 bases between them. The germline gives CDR1 SGHVS, CDR2 FNYEAQ. The CDR3 sequence is CASSLGMGSSYEQYF. The CDR3 DNA reads TGTGCCAGCAGCTTAGGGATGGGAAGCTCCTACGAGCAGTACTTC.

CDR3 nucleotide sequence: TGTGCCAGCAGCAACCCGCCCCGGCTAGCCCATTCAATCGGGTACAATGAGCAGTTCTTC. Translation gives CASSNPPRLAHSIGYNEQFF. The chain is built from TRBV9 and TRBJ2-1; tentatively, D is TRBD2 (5 bases). Deletions cut 4 bases from V and 4 bases from J, with 30 bases between. This CDR3 has 20 residues. Looked up from germline, CDR1 is SGDLS and CDR2 is YYNGEE.

In this sample, this clone turned up once. The chain recombines TRBV4-2 with TRBJ2-3; 12 positions match TRBD2. The CDR3 length is 19 residues. V lost 4 bases and J lost 2; bases outside the gene matches: 13. The germline CDR1 and CDR2 sequences are LGHNA and YNFKEQ. Written as DNA, the CDR3 is TGTGCCAGCAGCCTTGAACTAGCGGGGGGCCGGGCGGCCACAGATACGCAGTATTTT. Protein sequence: CASSLELAGGRAATDTQYF.

The chain uses TRBV18 and TRBJ2-5, with a possible D match to TRBD1 (6 bases). V lost 0 bases to trimming and J lost 0 bases, with 17 bases between them. The CDR3 is 18 amino acids. Germline CDR1 and CDR2: KGHSH and LQKENI. For the CDR3, the DNA is TGTGCCAGCTCACCACCCCCTAAACAGGGTGGGTACCAAGAGACCCAGTACTTC. Protein product: CASSPPPKQGGYQETQYF.